This paragraph reports one T cell receptor (beta chain). This record comes from a study of tumor-infiltrating lymphocytes in primary liver carcinoma. Germline DNA was also extracted, with blood RNA taken from unsorted whole blood. In advance of surgery, roughly 4.4 milliliters of peripheral blood were collected. Starting from around 0.45 ug of total RNA, TCR beta cDNA was produced with a primer in the constant region. Researchers made the TCR beta libraries by running three nested multiplex PCR rounds with slightly modified ARM-PCR. Use of TRBV1-TRBV30 forward primers with a C-beta reverse primer characterized the first two PCR rounds, which lasted roughly 11 cycles each. Each CDR3 protein gets one entry after TCRdb re-called the multiplex PCR reads with MiXCR. The table includes approximately 210,000 distinct CDR3 sequences, about 61% detected once. This CDR3 contains 16 residues. V gave up 6 bases and J gave up 2 bases, with 18 bases separating them. CDR1 is SGHAT and CDR2 is FQNNGV in the germline V gene.

The chain joins TRBV11-2 to TRBJ2-3, with D possibly TRBD2 on 5 matching bases. The TCR originated in a woman in her sixties or seventies with primary liver carcinoma and hepatitis B virus infection. Sequencing was performed on peripheral blood. DNA of the CDR3: TGTGCCAGCAGACCAAGGGTAGCGACTCACACAGATACGCAGTATTTT. This sequence encodes CASRPRVATHTDTQYF.